The 27 T cell receptor beta chains presented below share a single source sample, sequenced in a study of shared clonotypes between healthy human individuals. The data were produced by immunoSEQ multiplex PCR, yet TCRdb's version contains in-frame clones alone and is incomplete. The repertoire includes 400,000 or so clones, around 96% of them detected once, and more than 0.3% sits in the top ten. The sample consisted of memory CD8+ T cells sorted from blood. This sample's subset: CD45RO+ cells pooled with CCR7-negative TemRA cells. Receptors originate from a man aged 30 to 45 in good health.

The V gene is TRBV28, the J gene TRBJ2-1; D might be TRBD2 (6 bases). Per the germline V gene, CDR1 is MDHEN and CDR2 is SYDVKM. This CDR3 comprises 19 residues. Trimming shortened V by 3 bases and J by 8 bases, and 29 bases separated the two germline ends. CDR3 nucleotides: TGTGCCAGCAGTTTTCCTTTTGTCCCGGGACCCGGGAGTCACGATGAGCAGTTCTTC. Translation gives CASSFPFVPGPGSHDEQFF.

In DNA, the CDR3 is TGCAGTGTCCCGCGACTAGTGGAGAAGTTCTTC. Its protein product is CSVPRLVEKFF. This rearrangement joins TRBV20-1 to TRBJ2-1; a weak D match, TRBD2 (6 bases). The CDR3 spans 11 residues. Germline V gives CDR1 DFQATT, CDR2 SNEGSKA (reference sequence). V lost 7 bases to trimming and J lost 14 bases, with 18 bases between them.

The J gene is TRBJ2-1, the V gene TRBV7-2; D is undetermined. CDR1 is SGHTA and CDR2 is FQGNSA in the germline V gene. V was pared by 1 base and J by 6 bases, with 10 bases between. This CDR3 region has 14 residues. The CDR3, as DNA: TGTGCCAGCAGCTTAGTCCTCTCAGTCAATGAGCAGTTCTTC. Amino acids: CASSLVLSVNEQFF. Supplemented by reference TRBV7-2 and TRBJ2-1, the full variable domain reads GAGVSQSPSNKVTEKGKDVELRCDPISGHTALYWYRQSLGQGLEFLIYFQGNSAPDKSGLPSDRFSAERTGGSVSTLTIQRTQQEDSAVYLCASSLVLSVNEQFFGPGTRLTVL.

The V gene is TRBV2, the J gene TRBJ2-4, with TRBD1 identical over 8 bases. CDR3 length: 14 residues. Trimming removed 4 bases from V and 8 bases from J; junction bases left unmatched: 7. Germline lookup yields CDR1 SNHLY and CDR2 FYNNEI. Written as DNA, the CDR3 is TGTGCCAGCAGTGGGGAACAGGGGGAGGACATTCAGTACTTC. It yields the protein CASSGEQGEDIQYF.

The chain uses TRBV27 and TRBJ1-1; possibly TRBD1 for D (5 bases). Per the germline V gene, CDR1 is MNHEY and CDR2 is SMNVEV (reference sequence). This CDR3 spans 11 amino acids. Trimming took off 5 bases at V and 4 bases at J, with 5 bases between the two ends. CDR3 sequence reads: CASSQGTEAFF. The CDR3 region has the DNA TGTGCCAGCAGTCAGGGCACTGAAGCTTTCTTT.

The genes are TRBV9 and TRBJ2-7, with 14 nucleotides matching TRBD2. Per germline, CDR1 SGDLS and CDR2 YYNGEE. The CDR3 has 14 amino acids. V lost 4 bases and J lost 6; bases outside the gene matches: 3. In DNA, the CDR3 is TGTGCCAGCAGCCCGACTAGCGGGAGGGCCGAGCAGTACTTC. This gives the protein CASSPTSGRAEQYF.

This rearrangement joins TRBV27 to TRBJ2-1; D perhaps matches TRBD1 (5 bases). CDR1 is MNHEY and CDR2 is SMNVEV in the germline V gene (reference sequence). CDR3 length equals 13 residues. Trimming removed 5 bases at V and 6 bases at J, with 11 bases between. CDR3 nucleotides: TGTGCCAGCAGTCAGGTAGGGGTCAATGAGCAGTTCTTC. Translated, it gives CASSQVGVNEQFF.

This sequence joins TRBV5-1 and TRBJ2-7, with D unclear. The CDR3 has 11 residues. Germline CDR1 reads SGHRS; CDR2 reads YFSETQ. Trimming left V 4 bases short and J 6 bases short, with 8 bases between. CDR3 in DNA: TGCGCCAGCAGCACTGGCGCCGAGCAGTACTTC. This gives the protein CASSTGAEQYF.

The chain employs TRBV5-1 and TRBJ2-7; the D gene is possibly TRBD2 (7 bases). V lost 4 bases and J 3 bases, leaving 20 bases between the germline ends. This CDR3 has 16 amino acids. The germline V gene encodes CDR1 SGHRS and CDR2 YFSETQ. The CDR3 sequence: CASSMEWGGRSYEQYF. CDR3 coding DNA: TGCGCCAGCAGCATGGAGTGGGGGGGGCGAAGCTACGAGCAGTACTTC.

The chain couples TRBV19 to TRBJ2-2; 8 nucleotides agree with TRBD2. The germline V gene encodes CDR1 LNHDA and CDR2 SQIVND (reference sequence). This CDR3 contains 16 residues. V was pared by 3 bases and J by 4 bases, with 7 bases of the junction left unmatched. CDR3 loop: CASSMSAGGITGELFF. The CDR3 DNA reads as TGTGCCAGTAGTATGAGTGCGGGAGGAATCACCGGGGAGCTGTTTTTT. The full variable domain, completed using reference TRBV19 and TRBJ2-2, is DGGITQSPKYLFRKEGQNVTLSCEQNLNHDAMYWYRQDPGQGLRLIYYSQIVNDFQKGDIAEGYSVSREKKESFPLTVTSAQKNPTAFYLCASSMSAGGITGELFFGEGSRLTVL.

The CDR3 DNA reads TGTGCCAGCAGCTTGGGAGTAGCGCCCTTTAGGGAGCAGTTCTTC. Translation gives CASSLGVAPFREQFF. The chain has TRBV5-4 and TRBJ2-1; a weak D match, TRBD2 (5 bases). With 0 bases removed from V and 10 bases from J, the gap between germline ends came to 17 bases. The CDR3 totals 15 residues. The germline V gene encodes CDR1 SGHNT and CDR2 YYREEE (reference sequence).

This clone was recorded once. CDR3 coding DNA: TGCGCCAGCAGCTTTTCAGGGTTATTCTCTGGAAACACCATATATTTT. This sequence encodes CASSFSGLFSGNTIYF. This chain links TRBV5-1 with TRBJ1-3; TRBD1 is a possible D gene (5 bases). Germline CDR1 SGHRS, CDR2 YFSETQ. The CDR3 has 16 amino acids. Between the trimmed V and J ends, which lost 2 bases and 0 bases, there was a span of 12 bases.

This chain uses TRBV5-3 with TRBJ2-6; 12 bases match TRBD2. TRBV5-3 belongs to the ORF category, with a function that is uncertain. The V gene end was trimmed by 4 bases and the J gene end by 0 bases; junction bases not matched to a gene: 8. CDR3 length equals 19 residues. The CDR3 protein is CARSTEGLAGNSGANVLTF. The CDR3 nucleotides read TGTGCCAGAAGCACGGAGGGACTAGCGGGCAACTCTGGGGCCAACGTCCTGACTTTC.

The V gene is TRBV5-4, the J gene TRBJ2-1; 9 bases align to TRBD2. Unmatched junction bases numbered 1, after V lost 1 base and J lost 2 bases. Germline V gene data show CDR1 as SGHNT and CDR2 as YYREEE (reference sequence). The CDR3 loop spans 15 amino acids. CDR3 DNA sequence: TGTGCCAGCAGCTTGACTAGCGGGCCCTACAATGAGCAGTTCTTC. Translating gives CASSLTSGPYNEQFF.

This chain uses TRBV7-2 with TRBJ1-5; D unclear. V was cut by 0 bases and J by 4 bases, with 7 bases left in between. The CDR3 contains 14 residues. CDR1 is SGHTA and CDR2 is FQGNSA in the germline V gene. The CDR3 DNA sequence: TGTGCCAGCAGCTTAGCCAGCCTTAATCAGCCCCAGCATTTT. It codes for CASSLASLNQPQHF.

V is TRBV6-1 and J is TRBJ2-3, with 10 bases lining up with TRBD1. Trimming removed 5 bases from V and 2 bases from J; junction bases left unmatched: 7. Per germline, CDR1 MNHNS and CDR2 SASEGT. The CDR3 consists of 16 residues. The chain's CDR3 is CASSKDRGPSTDTQYF. The DNA of the CDR3 is TGTGCCAGCAGTAAAGACAGGGGGCCCTCCACAGATACGCAGTATTTT.

This clone occurred once. The J gene is TRBJ2-1, the V gene TRBV11-3, with D possibly TRBD1 on 5 matching bases. Germline CDR1 SGHNT, CDR2 YENEEA. Trimming removed 0 bases at V and 5 bases at J, with 14 bases between. The length of the CDR3 is 16 residues. CDR3 residues: CASSLDSRAPHNEQFF. As DNA, the CDR3 is TGTGCCAGCAGCTTAGATTCCAGGGCGCCCCACAATGAGCAGTTCTTC.

The gene calls are TRBV5-4 and TRBJ1-1, with 7 nucleotides matching TRBD1. Germline CDR1 is SGHNT and CDR2 is YYREEE (reference sequence). CDR3 length: 16 residues. J lost 0 bases, V lost 4 bases, and 9 bases had no gene match. The CDR3 sequence: CASSPDRVLMNTEAFF. The DNA of the CDR3 is TGTGCCAGCAGCCCTGACAGGGTCCTAATGAACACTGAAGCTTTCTTT.

The J gene is TRBJ2-7, the V gene TRBV6-1; D gene unclear. The CDR3 spans 13 residues. V was shortened by 8 bases and J by 2 bases, with 13 bases between the two germline ends. Germline V CDR1 and CDR2: MNHNS, SASEGT. The CDR3 protein is CASSDPDPYEQYF. Written as DNA, the CDR3 is TGTGCCAGCTCGGACCCAGACCCCTACGAGCAGTACTTC.

The chain is built from TRBV15 and TRBJ2-2; 12 bases fit TRBD2. Germline V CDR1 and CDR2: LNHNV, YYDKDF (reference sequence). The ends lost 3 bases at V and 6 bases at J; junction bases unmatched: 8. CDR3 length: 17 amino acids. For the CDR3, the DNA is TGTGCCACCAGCAGGGACCGACTAGCGGGAGTGGCCGGGGAGCTGTTTTTT. It encodes CATSRDRLAGVAGELFF.

The chain has TRBV28 and TRBJ2-3; TRBD2 is a possible D gene (5 bases). The CDR3 is made up of 15 amino acids. Germline V gene sequence: CDR1 MDHEN, CDR2 SYDVKM. V was shortened by 5 bases and J by 1 base, with 13 bases between the two germline ends. CDR3 coding DNA: TGTGCCAGCAGTAGTGGACTCCACGGCACAGATACGCAGTATTTT. Translation: CASSSGLHGTDTQYF.

The chain has TRBV28 and TRBJ1-2; D remains unclear. Per germline, CDR1 MDHEN and CDR2 SYDVKM. Trimming took 4 bases from V and 2 from J, leaving 14 bases between them. The length of the CDR3 is 15 residues. The CDR3 protein is CASSSHRATNYGYTF. The CDR3 DNA sequence: TGTGCCAGCAGTTCCCATAGAGCCACGAACTATGGCTACACCTTC.

The chain employs TRBV4-2 and TRBJ2-7; 9 bases fit TRBD2. This CDR3 has 16 amino acids. After removal of 0 bases from V and 1 base from J, the junction contained 4 bases not matched to a gene. The germline CDR1 and CDR2 sequences are LGHNA and YNFKEQ. The CDR3 DNA is TGTGCCAGCAGCCAAGAGGGCCTAGCGGGGTCCTACGAGCAGTACTTC. The encoded protein is CASSQEGLAGSYEQYF.

The chain couples TRBV28 to TRBJ2-1, with 10 nucleotides matching TRBD2. The CDR3 loop spans 17 amino acids. V lost 5 bases, J lost 5 bases, and 12 bases stayed unmatched. Germline V gene data show CDR1 as MDHEN and CDR2 as SYDVKM. CDR3 sequence: CASSRTGLARRDNEQFF. The CDR3 region has the DNA TGTGCCAGCAGTAGAACGGGACTAGCGAGAAGGGACAATGAGCAGTTCTTC.

V usage is TRBV28 and J usage is TRBJ1-1; 7 nucleotides align to TRBD1. CDR3 size: 14 residues. Trimming cost V 2 bases and J 4 bases; bases outside gene matches: 4. Per the germline V gene, CDR1 is MDHEN and CDR2 is SYDVKM. CDR3 residues: CASSLDRAPTEAFF. Written as DNA, the CDR3 is TGTGCCAGCAGTTTAGACAGGGCCCCCACTGAAGCTTTCTTT.

The chain recombines TRBV10-3 with TRBJ2-7; TRBD1 aligns across 8 bases. The V and J ends lost 3 bases and 2 bases, in that order; junction bases with no gene match: 0. The CDR3 is 13 residues long. The V gene's germline CDR1 is ENHRY and CDR2 SYGVKD. The CDR3 sequence: CAISEQGAYEQYF. The CDR3 DNA is TGTGCCATCAGTGAACAGGGGGCCTACGAGCAGTACTTC.

The J gene is TRBJ2-2, the V gene TRBV10-2; D unresolved. Trimming cost V 2 bases and J 2 bases, with 6 bases left between them. The germline gives CDR1 WSHSY, CDR2 SAAADI. This CDR3 has 14 residues. CDR3 coding DNA: TGCGCCAGCAGTGAGGCGCCTAACACCGGGGAGCTGTTTTTT. It is translated as CASSEAPNTGELFF.